This TCR beta chain appears in the sequencing data of a study of molecular identifiers for immune sequencing clone quantification. Study details: Replicate runs used RNA from roughly 20,000 or 100,000 naive CD8 cells, which was split five ways into aliquots, and four of those aliquots were then sequenced.

Naive CD8 T cells were picked out by sorting for CD8+CD4-CCR7+CD45RA+. Trimming removed 2 bases at V and 4 bases at J, with 13 bases between. From germline, CDR1 is SGHRS and CDR2 YFSETQ. This CDR3 is 14 amino acids long. Previously described methods and listed TCR primers were employed for the bulk TCR libraries. TCRdb reprocessed the PCR reads with MiXCR, giving one entry per CDR3 protein. The repertoire holds hundreds of thousands of distinct CDR3 sequences, with roughly 21% as singletons. Study results and caveats: Clones of above 20 RNA copies carried over 97% of effector molecules; in naive cells they carried under 1%.

A remark on this clonotype: Its antigen is not known.

This clonotype was obtained from a human donor in good health. Some libraries in this study had Jurkat cell RNA spiked in. The chain uses TRBV5-1 and TRBJ2-7; perhaps TRBD1 as D (5 bases). The specimen sequenced was naive CD8+ T cells from blood, with Jurkat cell RNA spiked in. Subset denoted: FACS-sorted CD8+CD4-CCR7+CD45RA+ naive T cells. The CDR3 nucleotides are TGCGCCAGCAGCTTTCATGGACAAGAATACGAGCAGTACTTC. As protein: CASSFHGQEYEQYF.